The 5 T cell receptor beta chains presented below share a single source sample, sequenced in a study of control samples from healthy donors and cancer patients. Repertoires were generated with immunoSEQ multiplex PCR, while TCRdb's copy carries only in-frame clones and drops some. The repertoire holds about 53,000 clones, with about nine tenths as singletons. Sequencing was done on a sample of PBMCs. These receptors originate from a man between 60 and 75 years old with head and neck cancer.

The chain couples TRBV2 to TRBJ2-7; D unresolved. V lost 4 bases and J 2 bases, leaving 6 bases between the germline ends. CDR3 length: 12 amino acids. CDR1 is SNHLY, CDR2 FYNNEI, per germline. CDR3 DNA: TGTGCCAGCAGTGGGGATACCTACGAGCAGTACTTC. It yields the protein CASSGDTYEQYF.

V is TRBV9 and J is TRBJ2-1; 12 nucleotides match TRBD2. Germline lookup yields CDR1 SGDLS and CDR2 YYNGEE. The CDR3 is 16 amino acids. Losses at the gene ends were 0 bases for V and 4 bases for J; bases not matched to a gene: 2. The CDR3 loop is CASSVVLAGGYNEQFF. CDR3 in DNA: TGTGCCAGCAGCGTAGTACTAGCGGGAGGTTACAATGAGCAGTTCTTC.

The count of this clone is one. The CDR3, as DNA: TGTGCCAGCAGTTCCCCAAGGACAGGCAATTCACCCCTCCACTTT. Translating it yields CASSSPRTGNSPLHF. The chain uses TRBV6-2 or TRBV6-3 and TRBJ1-6, with 7 bases aligning to TRBD1. The V and J ends lost 4 bases and 7 bases, in that order; junction bases with no gene match: 7. Germline V gene sequence: CDR1 MNHEY, CDR2 SVGEGT. This CDR3 comprises 15 residues.

The rearrangement joins TRBV28 to TRBJ1-2; D gene uncertain. CDR3 size: 14 residues. V lost 1 base and J 3 bases, leaving 9 bases between the germline ends. Germline values: CDR1 MDHEN, CDR2 SYDVKM. CDR3 residues: CASSLSRAHYGYTF. CDR3 DNA: TGTGCCAGCAGTTTATCCCGAGCCCACTATGGCTACACCTTC.

The chain employs TRBV7-6 and TRBJ2-2; tentatively, D is TRBD1 or TRBD2 (5 bases each). This CDR3 is built from 17 residues. V was trimmed by 0 bases and J by 5 bases, leaving 16 bases between them. Germline V lookup: CDR1 SGHVS, CDR2 FNYEAQ. The DNA for the CDR3 is TGTGCCAGCAGCTTAGCCGCGAGGGGCCGAGGGACCGGGGAGCTGTTTTTT. Protein product: CASSLAARGRGTGELFF.